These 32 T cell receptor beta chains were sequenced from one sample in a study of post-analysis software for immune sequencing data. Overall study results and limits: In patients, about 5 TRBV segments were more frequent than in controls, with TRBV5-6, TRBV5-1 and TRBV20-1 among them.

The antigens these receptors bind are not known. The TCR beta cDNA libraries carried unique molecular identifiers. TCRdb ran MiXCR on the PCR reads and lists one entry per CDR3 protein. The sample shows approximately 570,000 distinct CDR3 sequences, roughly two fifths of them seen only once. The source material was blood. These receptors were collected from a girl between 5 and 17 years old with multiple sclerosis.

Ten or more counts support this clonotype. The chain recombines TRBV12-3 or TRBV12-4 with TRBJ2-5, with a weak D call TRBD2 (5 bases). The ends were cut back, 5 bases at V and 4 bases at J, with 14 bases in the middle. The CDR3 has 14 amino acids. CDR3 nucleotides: TGTGCCAGCAGTGAGGGCGGCTCAAGAGAGACCCAGTACTTC. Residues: CASSEGGSRETQYF.

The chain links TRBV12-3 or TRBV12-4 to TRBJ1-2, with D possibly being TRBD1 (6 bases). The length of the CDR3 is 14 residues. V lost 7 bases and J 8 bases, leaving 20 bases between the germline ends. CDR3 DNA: TGTGCCAGCACCCGCGGGGGCCAAGTCCCCGGCTACACCTTC. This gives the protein CASTRGGQVPGYTF.

The CDR3 loop is CASSIRDRATSYNSPLHF. The CDR3 DNA sequence: TGTGCCAGCAGCATCCGGGACAGGGCCACCTCCTATAATTCACCCCTCCACTTT. This chain links TRBV7-9 with TRBJ1-6; 9 bases are shared with TRBD1. Germline V lookup: CDR1 SEHNR, CDR2 FQNEAQ (reference sequence). J lost 0 bases, V lost 5 bases, and 8 bases had no gene match. The CDR3 is made up of 18 amino acids.

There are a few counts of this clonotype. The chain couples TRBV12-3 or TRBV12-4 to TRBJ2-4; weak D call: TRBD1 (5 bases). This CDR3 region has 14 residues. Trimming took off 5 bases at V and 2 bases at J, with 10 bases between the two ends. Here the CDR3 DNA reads TGTGCCAGCAGTGCAGGGTGGACCAAAAACATTCAGTACTTC. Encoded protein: CASSAGWTKNIQYF.

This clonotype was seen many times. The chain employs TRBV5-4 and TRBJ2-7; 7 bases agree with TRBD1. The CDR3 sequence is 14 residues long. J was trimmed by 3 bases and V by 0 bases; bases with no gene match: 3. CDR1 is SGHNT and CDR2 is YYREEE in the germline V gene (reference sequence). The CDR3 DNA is TGTGCCAGCAGCTTGGAGGCAGGGGGCTACGAGCAGTACTTC. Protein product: CASSLEAGGYEQYF.

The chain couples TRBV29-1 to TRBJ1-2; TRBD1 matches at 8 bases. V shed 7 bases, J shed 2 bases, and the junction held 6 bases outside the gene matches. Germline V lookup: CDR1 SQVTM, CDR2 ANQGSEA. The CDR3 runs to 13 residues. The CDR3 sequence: CSDLGQGNYGYTF. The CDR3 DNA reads TGCAGCGACCTAGGACAGGGAAACTATGGCTACACCTTC.

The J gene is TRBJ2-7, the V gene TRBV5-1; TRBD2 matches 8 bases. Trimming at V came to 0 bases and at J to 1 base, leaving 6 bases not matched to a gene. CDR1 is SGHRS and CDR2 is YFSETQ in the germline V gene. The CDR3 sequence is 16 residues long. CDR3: CASSLGHGGGSYEQYF. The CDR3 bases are TGCGCCAGCAGCTTGGGGCACGGCGGGGGGTCCTACGAGCAGTACTTC.

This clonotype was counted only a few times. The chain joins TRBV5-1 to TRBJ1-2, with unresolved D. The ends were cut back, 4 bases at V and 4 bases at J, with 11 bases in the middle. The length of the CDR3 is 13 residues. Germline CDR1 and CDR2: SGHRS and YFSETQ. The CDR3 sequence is CASSREDSYGYTF. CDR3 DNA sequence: TGCGCCAGCAGCAGGGAGGATTCCTATGGCTACACCTTC.

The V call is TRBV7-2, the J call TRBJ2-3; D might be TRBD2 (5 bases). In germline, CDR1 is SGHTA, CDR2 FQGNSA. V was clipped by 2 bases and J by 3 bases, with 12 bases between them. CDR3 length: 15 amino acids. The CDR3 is CASSLIRTATDTQYF. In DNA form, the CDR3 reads TGTGCCAGCAGCTTAATTCGGACTGCTACAGATACGCAGTATTTT.

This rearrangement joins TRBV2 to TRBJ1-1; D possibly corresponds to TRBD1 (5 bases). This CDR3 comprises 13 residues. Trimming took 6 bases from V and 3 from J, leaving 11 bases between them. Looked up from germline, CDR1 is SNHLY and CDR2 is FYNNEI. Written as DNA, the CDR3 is TGTGCCAGCAGCATTCGAGGGGACACTGAAGCTTTCTTT. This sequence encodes CASSIRGDTEAFF.

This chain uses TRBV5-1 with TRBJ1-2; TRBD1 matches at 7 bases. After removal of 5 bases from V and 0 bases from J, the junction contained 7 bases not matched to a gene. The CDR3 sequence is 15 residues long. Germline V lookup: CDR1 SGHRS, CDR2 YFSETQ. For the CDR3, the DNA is TGCGCCAGCAGTCCTGTTGGGACAGCTAACTATGGCTACACCTTC. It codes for CASSPVGTANYGYTF.

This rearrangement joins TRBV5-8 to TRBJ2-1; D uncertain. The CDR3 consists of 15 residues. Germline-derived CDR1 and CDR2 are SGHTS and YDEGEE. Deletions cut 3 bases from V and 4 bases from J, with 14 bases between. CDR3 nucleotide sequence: TGTGCCAGCAGCTCCTCCCAGGCAGAGTACAATGAGCAGTTCTTC. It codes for CASSSSQAEYNEQFF.

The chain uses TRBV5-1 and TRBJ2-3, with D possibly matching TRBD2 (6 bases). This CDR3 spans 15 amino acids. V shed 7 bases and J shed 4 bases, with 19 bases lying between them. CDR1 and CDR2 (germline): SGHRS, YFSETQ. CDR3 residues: CASGDFGRSPDTQYF. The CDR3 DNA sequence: TGCGCCAGCGGGGACTTTGGCCGTTCCCCAGATACGCAGTATTTT.

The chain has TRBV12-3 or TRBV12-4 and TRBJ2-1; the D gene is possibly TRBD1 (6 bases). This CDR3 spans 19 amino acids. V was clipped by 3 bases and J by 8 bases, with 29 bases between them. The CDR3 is CASSFPEVGNRDGVYEQFF. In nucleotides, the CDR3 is TGTGCCAGCAGTTTCCCCGAAGTCGGAAACAGGGATGGGGTGTATGAGCAGTTCTTC.

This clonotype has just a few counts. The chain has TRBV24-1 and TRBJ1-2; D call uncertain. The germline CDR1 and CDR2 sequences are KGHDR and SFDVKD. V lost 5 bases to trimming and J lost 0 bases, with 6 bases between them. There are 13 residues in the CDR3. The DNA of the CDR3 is TGTGCCACCAGTGGGGCCGCTAACTATGGCTACACCTTC. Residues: CATSGAANYGYTF.

Here the CDR3 reads CSALRVGTEAFF. The CDR3, as DNA: TGCAGTGCTTTAAGGGTCGGAACTGAAGCTTTCTTT. J is TRBJ1-1 and V is TRBV20-1, with D uncertain. The V end lost 5 bases, the J end lost 5 bases, and 12 bases lay between the germline ends. The CDR3 consists of 12 residues. CDR1 is DFQATT, CDR2 SNEGSKA, per germline (reference sequence).

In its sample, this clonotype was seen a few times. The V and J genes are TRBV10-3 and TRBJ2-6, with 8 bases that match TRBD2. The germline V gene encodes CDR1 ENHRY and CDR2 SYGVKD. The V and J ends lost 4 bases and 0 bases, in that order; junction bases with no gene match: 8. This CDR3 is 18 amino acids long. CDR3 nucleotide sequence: TGTGCCATCAGTGGGCGACTAGCGCAAAGCTCTGGGGCCAACGTCCTGACTTTC. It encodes CAISGRLAQSSGANVLTF.

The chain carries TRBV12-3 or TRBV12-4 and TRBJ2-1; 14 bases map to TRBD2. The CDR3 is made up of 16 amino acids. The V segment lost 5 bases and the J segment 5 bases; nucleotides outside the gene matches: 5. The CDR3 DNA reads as TGTGCCAGCAGTCTAGGGACTAGCGGGAGTCACAATGAGCAGTTCTTC. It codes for CASSLGTSGSHNEQFF.

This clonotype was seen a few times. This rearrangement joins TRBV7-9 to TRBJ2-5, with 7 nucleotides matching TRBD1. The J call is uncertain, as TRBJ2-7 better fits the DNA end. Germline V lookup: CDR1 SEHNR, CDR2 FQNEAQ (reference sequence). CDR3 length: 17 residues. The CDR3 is CASSSQLAGTATYEQYF. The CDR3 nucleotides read TGTGCCAGCAGCTCGCAACTGGCCGGGACAGCCACCTACGAGCAGTACTTC.

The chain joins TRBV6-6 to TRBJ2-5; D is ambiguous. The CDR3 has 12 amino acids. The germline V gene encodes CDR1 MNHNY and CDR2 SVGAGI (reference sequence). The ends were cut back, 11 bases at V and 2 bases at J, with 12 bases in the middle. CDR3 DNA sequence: TGTGCCGGCAAGCGAGCTCAAGAGACCCAGTACTTC. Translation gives CAGKRAQETQYF.

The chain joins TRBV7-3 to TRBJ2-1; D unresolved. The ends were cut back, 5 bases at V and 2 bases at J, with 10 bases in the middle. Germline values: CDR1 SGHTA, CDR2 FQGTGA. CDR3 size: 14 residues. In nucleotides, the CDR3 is TGTGCCAGCAGCCCCGACTCCGCCTACAATGAGCAGTTCTTC. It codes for CASSPDSAYNEQFF.

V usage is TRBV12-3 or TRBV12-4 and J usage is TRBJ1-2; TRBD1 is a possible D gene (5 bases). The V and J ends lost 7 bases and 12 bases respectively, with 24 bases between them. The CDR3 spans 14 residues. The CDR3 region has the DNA TGTGCCAGCACCCCGACAGCATCCCCTGAGGGCCACACCTTC. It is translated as CASTPTASPEGHTF.

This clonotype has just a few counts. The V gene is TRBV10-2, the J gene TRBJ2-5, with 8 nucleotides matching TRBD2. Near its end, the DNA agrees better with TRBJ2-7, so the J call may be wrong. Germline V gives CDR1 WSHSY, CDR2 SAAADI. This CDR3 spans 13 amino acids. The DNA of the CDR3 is TGCGCCAGCACCGGGACTAGTAGGAACGAGCAGTACTTC. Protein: CASTGTSRNEQYF.

The CDR3 is CASSPRRGTLESWGTQYF. CDR3 DNA sequence: TGTGCCAGCAGTCCCAGACGGGGTACCCTTGAATCTTGGGGGACCCAGTACTTC. V gene TRBV12-3 or TRBV12-4 combines with J gene TRBJ2-5; tentative D call: TRBD2 (5 bases). This CDR3 spans 18 amino acids. The ends were cut back, 5 bases at V and 7 bases at J, with 29 bases in the middle.

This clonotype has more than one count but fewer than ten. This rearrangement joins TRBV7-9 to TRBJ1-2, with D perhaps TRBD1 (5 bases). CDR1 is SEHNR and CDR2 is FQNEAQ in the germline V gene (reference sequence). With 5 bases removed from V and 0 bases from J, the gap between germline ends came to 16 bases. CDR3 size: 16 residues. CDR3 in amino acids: CASSDREVGTNYGYTF. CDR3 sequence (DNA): TGTGCCAGCAGCGACAGAGAAGTCGGGACTAACTATGGCTACACCTTC.

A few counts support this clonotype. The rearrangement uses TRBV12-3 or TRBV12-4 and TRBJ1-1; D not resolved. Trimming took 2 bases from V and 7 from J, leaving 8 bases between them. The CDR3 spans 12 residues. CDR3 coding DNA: TGTGCCAGCAGTTTAAGTAAGGATGAAGCTTTCTTT. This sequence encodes CASSLSKDEAFF.

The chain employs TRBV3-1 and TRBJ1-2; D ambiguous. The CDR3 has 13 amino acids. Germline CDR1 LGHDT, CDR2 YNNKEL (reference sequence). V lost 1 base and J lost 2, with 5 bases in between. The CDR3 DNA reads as TGTGCCAGCAGCCAAGTCGGGAACTATGGCTACACCTTC. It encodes CASSQVGNYGYTF. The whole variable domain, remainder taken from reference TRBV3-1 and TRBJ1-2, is DTAVSQTPKYLVTQMGNDKSIKCEQNLGHDTMYWYKQDSKKFLKIMFSYNNKELIINETVPNRFSPKSPDKAHLNLHINSLELGDSAVYFCASSQVGNYGYTFGSGTRLTVV.

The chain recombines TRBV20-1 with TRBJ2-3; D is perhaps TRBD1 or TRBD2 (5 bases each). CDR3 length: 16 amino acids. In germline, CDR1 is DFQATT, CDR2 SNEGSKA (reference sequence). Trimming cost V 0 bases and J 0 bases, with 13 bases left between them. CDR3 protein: CSARDSGQSSTDTQYF. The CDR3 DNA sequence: TGCAGTGCTAGAGATTCGGGGCAGTCCAGCACAGATACGCAGTATTTT.

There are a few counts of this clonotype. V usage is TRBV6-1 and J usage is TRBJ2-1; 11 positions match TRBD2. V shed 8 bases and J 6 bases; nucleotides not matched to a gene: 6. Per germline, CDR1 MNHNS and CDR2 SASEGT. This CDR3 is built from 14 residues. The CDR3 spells CASLRGTSGNEQFF. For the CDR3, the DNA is TGTGCCAGCCTGAGGGGGACTAGCGGCAATGAGCAGTTCTTC.

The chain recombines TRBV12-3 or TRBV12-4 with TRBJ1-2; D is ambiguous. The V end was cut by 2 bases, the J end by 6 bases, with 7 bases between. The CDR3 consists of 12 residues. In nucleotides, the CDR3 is TGTGCCAGCAGTTTAACCCCCCATGGCTACACCTTC. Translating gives CASSLTPHGYTF.

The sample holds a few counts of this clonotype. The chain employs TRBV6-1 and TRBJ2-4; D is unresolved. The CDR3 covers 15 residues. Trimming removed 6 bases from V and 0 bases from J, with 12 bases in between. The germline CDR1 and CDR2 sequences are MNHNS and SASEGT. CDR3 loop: CASRELRVAKNIQYF. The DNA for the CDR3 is TGTGCCAGCAGGGAACTCCGGGTAGCCAAAAACATTCAGTACTTC.

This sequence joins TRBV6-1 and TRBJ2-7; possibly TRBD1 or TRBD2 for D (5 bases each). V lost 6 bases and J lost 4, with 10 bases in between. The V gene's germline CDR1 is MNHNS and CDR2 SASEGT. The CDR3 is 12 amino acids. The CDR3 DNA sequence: TGTGCCAGCAGGAGGGGCGCGTACGAGCAGTACTTC. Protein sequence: CASRRGAYEQYF.